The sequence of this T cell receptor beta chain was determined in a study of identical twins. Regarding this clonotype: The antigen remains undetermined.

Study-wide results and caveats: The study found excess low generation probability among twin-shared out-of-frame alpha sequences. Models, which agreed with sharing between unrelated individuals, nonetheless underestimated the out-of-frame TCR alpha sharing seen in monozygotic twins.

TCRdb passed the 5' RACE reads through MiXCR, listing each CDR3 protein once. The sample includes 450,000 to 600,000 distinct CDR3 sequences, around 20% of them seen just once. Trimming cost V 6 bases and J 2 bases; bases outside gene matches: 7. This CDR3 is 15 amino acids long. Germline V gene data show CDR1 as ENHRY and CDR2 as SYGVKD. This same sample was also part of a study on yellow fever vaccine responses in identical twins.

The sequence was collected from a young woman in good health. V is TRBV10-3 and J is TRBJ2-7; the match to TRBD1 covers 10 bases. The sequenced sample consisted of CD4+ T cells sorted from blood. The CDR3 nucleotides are TGTGCCATCAGCGGGGGACAGGGGAAAACCTACGAGCAGTACGTC. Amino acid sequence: CAISGGQGKTYEQYV.